Listed below are T cell receptor beta chains from one sample, sequenced in a study of T cell repertoires in cytomegalovirus infection. From the reads, TCRdb called clonotypes with MiXCR, one entry per CDR3 protein. The sample has about 76,000 distinct CDR3 sequences, 3.7% seen once. The sequencing sample was made of PBMCs. The receptor source for this set is a human donor in good health (CMV status not recorded). Some clones in this sample may be carry-over from other donors' samples. Each CDR3 is given with its conserved first and last residue. D genes are given only for firm matches. Where a row states a size, it is once, few, many or the class of an expanded clone; other rows omit it.

many | NA | TRBJ2-7 | TRBV7-2 | TGTGCCAGCAGCTTTGGGGGTTTTCTCGAGCAGTACTTC | CASSFGGFLEQYF
many | TRBD2 | TRBJ2-7 | TRBV7-2 | TGTGCCAGCAGCCCACGCGGGGGAAAGACCTACGAGCAGTACTTC | CASSPRGGKTYEQYF
NA | TRBD1 | TRBJ1-6 | TRBV27 | TGTGCCAGCAGTGGGGGGACAGGGGCTTCACCCCTCCACTTT | CASSGGTGASPLHF
many | TRBD1 | TRBJ2-7 | TRBV28 | TGTGCCAGCAGTTTATCTGGACAGGGGGTATCCGAGCAGTACTTC | CASSLSGQGVSEQYF
many | NA | TRBJ2-5 | TRBV10-3 | TGTGCCATCAGTGAGTCGGTGGGGGGAAGCCAAGAGACCCAGTACTTC | CAISESVGGSQETQYF
many | TRBD1 | TRBJ2-7 | TRBV7-9 | TGTGCCAGCAGCTCCGGGGTGACAGGGCAAAGTTACGAGCAGTACTTC | CASSSGVTGQSYEQYF
many | TRBD1 | TRBJ1-4 | TRBV12-3/TRBV12-4 | TGTGCCAGCAGTTGGTGGGACAGAGATAATGAAAAACTGTTTTTT | CASSWWDRDNEKLFF
many | NA | TRBJ2-1 | TRBV7-9 | TGTGCCAGCAGCTCCAGACAAAAACAGCACAATGAGCAGTTCTTC | CASSSRQKQHNEQFF
many | NA | TRBJ2-3 | TRBV5-5 | TGTGCCAGCAGCTTGGATATAGGCCGTGGAGATACGCAGTATTTT | CASSLDIGRGDTQYF
many | TRBD1 | TRBJ1-4 | TRBV5-4 | TGTGCCAGCAGCGCTGGACAGGGGAGGGGGGTGAATGAAAAACTGTTTTTT | CASSAGQGRGVNEKLFF
many | NA | TRBJ2-1 | TRBV4-2 | TGTGCCAGCAGCCAAGGGGACACGAACAATGAGCAGTTCTTC | CASSQGDTNNEQFF
many | NA | TRBJ2-3 | TRBV6-6 | TGTGCCAGCAGTTACGCATCCGTCGCAGATACGCAGTATTTT | CASSYASVADTQYF
many | NA | TRBJ1-1 | TRBV7-3 | TGTGCCAGCAGCCAGGGGTTGAGCACTGAAGCTTTCTTT | CASSQGLSTEAFF
many | TRBD1 | TRBJ2-7 | TRBV7-9 | TGTGCCAGCGGACAGGGGGGTTACGAGCAGTACTTC | CASGQGGYEQYF
many | NA | TRBJ2-1 | TRBV7-9 | TGTGCCAGCAGCCTGGGACCCGGGCACGAAGGGCAGTTCTTC | CASSLGPGHEGQFF
many | NA | TRBJ2-1 | TRBV7-2 | TGTGCCAGCAGCTTAGTAGAAGGTGGGGATGAGCAGTTCTTC | CASSLVEGGDEQFF
many | TRBD1 | TRBJ1-2 | TRBV5-4 | TGTGCCAGCAGCGATCAGCGGACAGGGGGCAATGGCTACACCTTC | CASSDQRTGGNGYTF
many | TRBD1 | TRBJ1-2 | TRBV7-8 | TGTGCCAGCAGCTTGACAGGGACCTATGGCTACACCTTC | CASSLTGTYGYTF
many | NA | TRBJ2-1 | TRBV18 | TGTGCCAGCTCACCGGGCAGTAGAATCTCCTACAATGAGCAGTTCTTC | CASSPGSRISYNEQFF
many | TRBD1 | TRBJ1-5 | TRBV28 | TGTGCCAGCAGTCCTCGGACAGGGATCAATCAGCCCCAGCATTTT | CASSPRTGINQPQHF
many | NA | TRBJ2-5 | TRBV7-2 | TGTGCCAGCAGCTTCCGGCCTCCAAAGGCGGAGACCCAGTACTTC | CASSFRPPKAETQYF
many | NA | TRBJ2-3 | TRBV7-2 | TGTGCCAGCAGCCGAAACAGTGGAGATACGCAGTATTTT | CASSRNSGDTQYF
NA | NA | TRBJ1-5 | TRBV7-2 | TGTGCCAGCAGCCCTGAGTCCAATCAGCCCCATTTT | CASSPESNQPHF
many | TRBD2 | TRBJ2-3 | TRBV12-3/TRBV12-4 | TGTGCCAGCAGTTTTGGGGCTAGCGGGGGATACACAGATACGCAGTATTTT | CASSFGASGGYTDTQYF
many | NA | TRBJ2-7 | TRBV6-2/TRBV6-3 | TGTGCCAGCAGTTACGGGACGCTTGGACCCATATTTGCTTACGAGCAGTACTTC | CASSYGTLGPIFAYEQYF
many | NA | TRBJ1-1 | TRBV10-3 | TGTGCCATCAGTGTATATGGGGGGGCAGGCACTGAAGCTTTCTTT | CAISVYGGAGTEAFF
many | TRBD2 | TRBJ2-5 | TRBV4-3 | TGCGCCAGCAGCACCCGACTAGCGGCGACACAAATTTACCAAGAGACCCAGTACTTC | CASSTRLAATQIYQETQYF
many | TRBD1 | TRBJ1-5 | TRBV6-1 | TGTGCCAGCAGACCCGGGACAGGGGCGGGCAATCAGCCCCAGCATTTT | CASRPGTGAGNQPQHF
many | TRBD1 | TRBJ1-6 | TRBV7-6 | TGTGCCAGCAGCTTGGGACAGGGTCGGAGCGATTCACCCCTCCACTTT | CASSLGQGRSDSPLHF
few | NA | TRBJ2-5 | TRBV3-1 | TGTGCCAGCAGCCAAGATGGCCTACCCAAAGAGACCCAGTACTTC | CASSQDGLPKETQYF
many | NA | TRBJ2-3 | TRBV7-2 | TGTGCCAGCTCCCGGGTGACTAGCACAGATACGCAGTATTTT | CASSRVTSTDTQYF
many | NA | TRBJ1-3 | TRBV7-6 | TGTGCCAGCAGCTTCGGTTGGGGGGCTGGAAACACCATATATTTT | CASSFGWGAGNTIYF
many | NA | TRBJ1-1 | TRBV6-6 | TGTGCCAGCAGAGTCAACAGGGCTATTAACACTGAAGCTTTCTTT | CASRVNRAINTEAFF
few | NA | TRBJ2-3 | TRBV7-9 | TGTGCCAGCAGCTTAGCAGGGACGGGACACCGGATATCAGATACGCAGTATTTT | CASSLAGTGHRISDTQYF
many | NA | TRBJ1-1 | TRBV6-6 | TGTGCCAGCACCGACCGGGACCCAGCCTACACTGAAGCTTTCTTT | CASTDRDPAYTEAFF
many | NA | TRBJ2-1 | TRBV6-8 | TGTGCCAGCAGTTACTCCTGGGGCTCCTACAATGAGCAGTTCTTC | CASSYSWGSYNEQFF
many | TRBD1 | TRBJ1-2 | TRBV7-8 | TGTGCCAGCAGCCCATCCCATGGGACAGCCTATGGCTACACCTTC | CASSPSHGTAYGYTF
many | NA | TRBJ2-3 | TRBV20-1 | TGCAGTGCTAGAGACCCCCTGCGCACAGATACGCAGTATTTT | CSARDPLRTDTQYF
many | NA | TRBJ2-5 | TRBV30 | TGTGCCTGGTCCCGGGGGCGGGGACTGCAAGAGACCCAGTACTTC | CAWSRGRGLQETQYF
many | NA | TRBJ1-1 | TRBV27 | TGTGCCAGCAGTTTTCGTACGGCAGCGAACACTGAAGCTTTCTTT | CASSFRTAANTEAFF
many | NA | TRBJ1-1 | TRBV12-3/TRBV12-4 | TGTGCCAGCAGGGAGGTGTATGGAGAAGCTTTCTTT | CASREVYGEAFF
many | NA | TRBJ2-6 | TRBV11-2 | TGTGCCAGCAGCCCCCACTCTGGGGCCAACGTCCTGACTTTC | CASSPHSGANVLTF
many | TRBD2 | TRBJ2-1 | TRBV24-1 | TGTGCCACCAGTGATTTGCAAAGCGGGGGGTACAATGAGCAGTTCTTC | CATSDLQSGGYNEQFF
many | TRBD1 | TRBJ1-3 | TRBV27 | TGTGCCAGCAGCCTCACAGGGGTCGGAAACACCATATATTTT | CASSLTGVGNTIYF
many | NA | TRBJ2-3 | TRBV5-8 | TGTGCCAGCAGCTTGGACCTCACAGATACGCAGTATTTT | CASSLDLTDTQYF
many | NA | TRBJ1-1 | TRBV12-3/TRBV12-4 | TGTGCCAGCAGTTCAGGGGTGAACACTGAAGCTTTCTTT | CASSSGVNTEAFF
many | TRBD1 | TRBJ1-2 | TRBV4-1 | TGCGCCAGCAGCCACCTAGGACAGGGAATAGGCTACACCTTC | CASSHLGQGIGYTF
many | NA | TRBJ2-3 | TRBV5-5 | TGTGTCAGCAGCTTGGTCCCCGGACAGTTTAGCACAGATACGCAGTATTTT | CVSSLVPGQFSTDTQYF
many | NA | TRBJ1-1 | TRBV6-2/TRBV6-3 | TGTGCCAGCACTAGTAGCGACACTGAAGCTTTCTTT | CASTSSDTEAFF
many | NA | TRBJ2-3 | TRBV6-8 | TGTGCCAGCACTCCCGCGTACACAGATACGCAGTATTTT | CASTPAYTDTQYF
many | TRBD1 | TRBJ2-1 | TRBV6-1 | TGTGCCAGCAGTGAACAAACAGGGGGCGCGTGGAATGAGCAGTTCTTC | CASSEQTGGAWNEQFF
many | NA | TRBJ2-5 | TRBV20-1 | TGCAGTGCTAGATTGGAGACCCAGTACTTC | CSARLETQYF